What follows are 17 T cell receptor beta chains derived from one specimen sequenced in a study of CD8+CD57+ T cells in acquired aplastic anemia. Genomic DNA provided the template from which TCR beta VDJ and CDR3 profiles were obtained. Each CDR3 protein is one row after TCRdb ran MiXCR on the reads. The data show about 160,000 distinct CDR3 sequences, with about 48% seen just once and approximately 1% held by the top ten. The sequenced sample was sorted CD4+, CD8+, or CD8+CD57+ T cells (not recorded which) from PBMCs. Receptors were obtained from a human donor in good health.

This clonotype was observed at least ten times. This chain joins TRBV19 and TRBJ1-3, with D maybe TRBD1 (5 bases). Trimming cost V 2 bases and J 0 bases, with 20 bases left between them. Germline CDR1 and CDR2: LNHDA and SQIVND (reference sequence). This CDR3 spans 19 amino acids. CDR3 bases: TGTGCCAGTAGTATAAGGGGCCCGGACGGAGTGAACTCTGGAAACACCATATATTTT. This encodes CASSIRGPDGVNSGNTIYF.

The chain recombines TRBV20-1 with TRBJ2-3; tentative D call: TRBD1 (6 bases). Deletions cut 3 bases from V and 6 bases from J, with 13 bases between. This CDR3 has 13 amino acids. Germline assignment: CDR1 DFQATT and CDR2 SNEGSKA (reference sequence). The CDR3 loop is CSARVQGRDTQYF. The DNA for the CDR3 is TGCAGTGCTAGGGTACAGGGTCGCGATACGCAGTATTTT.

This clonotype was picked up many times. The chain links TRBV20-1 to TRBJ2-5; D is possibly TRBD2 (5 bases). CDR3 length: 15 amino acids. V was shortened by 3 bases and J by 2 bases, with 16 bases between the two germline ends. Germline CDR1 reads DFQATT; CDR2 reads SNEGSKA (reference sequence). CDR3: CSASQWERQQETQYF. The CDR3 nucleotides read TGCAGTGCTAGTCAGTGGGAGAGGCAACAAGAGACCCAGTACTTC.

This clonotype showed up just a few times. This sequence joins TRBV6-5 and TRBJ2-1; D gene ambiguous. Germline V gene sequence: CDR1 MNHEY, CDR2 SVGAGI. The CDR3 runs to 13 residues. Trimming stripped 0 bases from V and 2 bases from J, with 2 bases between. CDR3 region: CASSYSAYNEQFF. CDR3 DNA: TGTGCCAGCAGTTACTCCGCCTACAATGAGCAGTTCTTC.

The chain couples TRBV5-6 to TRBJ1-4; the D gene is possibly TRBD1 (6 bases). Trimming shortened V by 3 bases and J by 7 bases, and 16 bases separated the two germline ends. This CDR3 is 15 amino acids long. Germline lookup yields CDR1 SGHDT and CDR2 YYEEEE. CDR3 in amino acids: CASSWGQGILEKLFF. CDR3 coding DNA: TGTGCCAGCAGCTGGGGGCAGGGGATTCTTGAAAAACTGTTTTTT. The full variable domain, in which reference TRBV5-6 and TRBJ1-4 provide the parts outside the CDR3, is DAGVTQSPTHLIKTRGQQVTLRCSPKSGHDTVSWYQQALGQGPQFIFQYYEEEERQRGNFPDRFSGHQFPNYSSELNVNALLLGDSALYLCASSWGQGILEKLFFGSGTQLSVL.

The CDR3: CASSGLGGLNTEAFF. CDR3 DNA: TGTGCCAGTAGTGGGCTCGGAGGGCTGAACACTGAAGCTTTCTTT. The chain employs TRBV19 and TRBJ1-1; D is undetermined. CDR3 length equals 15 residues. Trimming removed 5 bases at V and 0 bases at J, with 13 bases between. The germline V gene has CDR1 LNHDA and CDR2 SQIVND (reference sequence).

The CDR3 DNA reads as TGTGCCAGCAGCTCCCCACAGTGGACGGGTACCCAGTACTTC. Its translation: CASSSPQWTGTQYF. This chain links TRBV2 with TRBJ2-5; D remains unclear. Per the germline V gene, CDR1 is SNHLY and CDR2 is FYNNEI. V shed 6 bases and J shed 8 bases, with 19 bases lying between them. The CDR3 length is 14 residues. Combining the CDR3 with reference TRBV2 and TRBJ2-5 gives the whole variable domain EPEVTQTPSHQVTQMGQEVILRCVPISNHLYFYWYRQILGQKVEFLVSFYNNEISEKSEIFDDQFSVERPDGSNFTLKIRSTKLEDSAMYFCASSSPQWTGTQYFGPGTRLLVL.

At least ten counts were recorded for this clonotype. The J gene is TRBJ2-7, the V gene TRBV6-1; TRBD1 is a possible D gene (6 bases). Germline V lookup: CDR1 MNHNS, CDR2 SASEGT. V shed 6 bases and J shed 4 bases, with 16 bases lying between them. The CDR3 is made up of 14 amino acids. The CDR3 DNA sequence: TGTGCCAGCAGACGGGACACAACTTTTTACGAGCAGTACTTC. Translation: CASRRDTTFYEQYF.

This clonotype has at least ten counts. The chain is built from TRBV3-1 and TRBJ1-6; D might be TRBD1 (6 bases). CDR3 length: 14 amino acids. V was cut by 1 base and J by 7 bases, with 8 bases left in between. The germline V gene encodes CDR1 LGHDT and CDR2 YNNKEL (reference sequence). The CDR3, as DNA: TGTGCCAGCAGCCAAGTAGGGGGAAATTCACCCCTCCACTTT. Translation: CASSQVGGNSPLHF.

The V and J genes are TRBV9 and TRBJ2-1; D is undetermined. Per the germline V gene, CDR1 is SGDLS and CDR2 is YYNGEE. The V gene lost 0 bases and the J gene lost 5 bases, with 3 bases spanning the gap. The CDR3 consists of 12 residues. In DNA form, the CDR3 reads TGTGCCAGCAGCGTAGATAACAATGAGCAGTTCTTC. It yields the protein CASSVDNNEQFF.

The V and J genes are TRBV11-1 and TRBJ2-2; TRBD1 agrees at 8 bases. CDR1 SGHAT and CDR2 FQDESV come from the germline V gene (reference sequence). The CDR3 spans 18 residues. J gave up 4 bases and V 0 bases, and 10 bases lay outside the gene matches. CDR3 residues: CASSLALLTGASTGELFF. CDR3 in DNA: TGTGCCAGCAGCTTAGCTCTGTTGACAGGGGCGAGCACCGGGGAGCTGTTTTTT.

This clonotype was seen repeatedly, ten times or more. The chain couples TRBV7-2 to TRBJ2-7; the match to TRBD2 covers 10 bases. There are 15 residues in the CDR3. The germline gives CDR1 SGHTA, CDR2 FQGNSA. Unmatched junction bases numbered 5, after V lost 4 bases and J lost 2 bases. In DNA form, the CDR3 reads TGTGCCAGCAGCTACCGGAGCGGGGGGGCCTACGAGCAGTACTTC. Its protein product is CASSYRSGGAYEQYF.

The chain uses TRBV7-9 and TRBJ1-4; 11 positions match TRBD1. This CDR3 spans 15 amino acids. CDR1 is SEHNR, CDR2 FQNEAQ, per germline (reference sequence). V lost 1 base, J lost 7 bases, and 2 bases stayed unmatched. The CDR3 region is CASSLGGTGGEKLFF. For the CDR3, the DNA is TGTGCCAGCAGCTTAGGCGGGACAGGGGGTGAAAAACTGTTTTTT.

This clonotype appeared many times. The CDR3 bases are TGTGCCAGCAGCTTATTAAAGGGGGCCGACTACAATGAGCAGTTCTTC. Translation: CASSLLKGADYNEQFF. V gene TRBV7-3 combines with J gene TRBJ2-1; 7 bases match TRBD1. CDR1 and CDR2 from the germline V gene are SGHTA and FQGTGA. The CDR3 contains 16 residues. Germline trimming cut 2 bases from V and 3 bases from J; bases unmatched to any gene: 7.

Ten or more counts support this clonotype. The chain carries TRBV15 and TRBJ1-2; D not resolved. The CDR3 spans 14 residues. V was shortened by 5 bases and J by 5 bases, with 15 bases between the two germline ends. Germline V CDR1 and CDR2: LNHNV, YYDKDF (reference sequence). CDR3 bases: TGTGCCACCAGCGAGGGTGGTCTGTTTTATGGCTACACCTTC. Its translation: CATSEGGLFYGYTF.

CDR3 in DNA: TGTGCCACCGTTTCCGGGGTCTTCTACGAGCAGTACTTC. Translation: CATVSGVFYEQYF. The J gene is TRBJ2-7, the V gene TRBV19, with TRBD2 as a possible D gene (5 bases). This CDR3 has 13 residues. The germline V gene has CDR1 LNHDA and CDR2 SQIVND (reference sequence). Trimming cost V 10 bases and J 3 bases, with 16 bases left between them.

This clonotype was recorded a few times. The rearrangement links TRBV15 to TRBJ2-1, with 11 bases that match TRBD2. The V gene end was trimmed by 1 base and the J gene end by 6 bases; junction bases not matched to a gene: 5. Germline CDR1 is LNHNV and CDR2 is YYDKDF (reference sequence). The CDR3 sequence is 16 residues long. CDR3: CATSRGLAGGSNEQFF. In DNA form, the CDR3 reads TGTGCCACCAGCAGAGGCCTAGCGGGGGGTAGCAATGAGCAGTTCTTC.